The entry below gives a single TCR beta chain sequence along with its context. Sequence at one end of the junction differs from germline and may be a read error. The assay was immunoSEQ multiplex PCR, and TCRdb's table has in-frame clones only and misses some. The data show approximately 65,000 clones, around 90% seen once. This entry is derived from a study of cytomegalovirus exposure and HLA in healthy donors. From germline, CDR1 is LNHNV and CDR2 YYDKDF (reference sequence). This CDR3 has 12 residues. This TCR came from a man aged 18 to 35 in good health and CMV-seronegative. This chain links TRBV15 with TRBJ2-3; perhaps TRBD2 as D (6 bases). Sequencing input: PBMCs. The CDR3 DNA sequence: TGTGCCACCAGCAGAGATGCCCGTCCGGGACTTTTT. Translation: CATSRDARPGLF.